This entry lists 26 T cell receptor beta chains sequenced from one sample in a study of cytomegalovirus exposure and HLA in healthy donors listed by TCRdb under 2017. Library preparation used the immunoSEQ multiplex PCR assay. For the multiplex PCR, a mixture combining 60 forward primers for TCR Vbeta segments and 13 reverse primers for TCR Jbeta segments was used. TCRdb took this table from immuneACCESS and kept in-frame rearrangements with V and J called. Such tables lack part of the clones; where checked against another copy, unresolved V genes explain under half of the gap, and the rest is unexplained. A total of 65,000 to 90,000 clones appear in this sample, 60% to 80% of them only once. The ten most abundant clones make up around 10% of the sample. The material sequenced was PBMCs. Receptors were obtained from a woman between 35 and 50 years old in good health and CMV-seropositive.

This clone occurred once. The rearrangement uses TRBV5-3 and TRBJ1-2; D remains ambiguous. TRBV5-3 is recorded as an ORF, its role being uncertain. V lost 4 bases to trimming and J lost 9 bases, with 16 bases between them. This CDR3 has 13 residues. The CDR3: CARSPCLAVRYTF. DNA of the CDR3: TGTGCCAGAAGCCCCTGTTTGGCGGTTCGCTACACCTTC.

V usage is TRBV27 and J usage is TRBJ2-7; D unclear. This CDR3 has 15 residues. Germline-derived CDR1 and CDR2 are MNHEY and SMNVEV (reference sequence). The V gene lost 5 bases and the J gene lost 3 bases, with 17 bases spanning the gap. As DNA, the CDR3 is TGTGCCAGCAGTCCCCCCGGAGCTCCCGACTACGAGCAGTACTTC. This codes for CASSPPGAPDYEQYF.

The J gene is TRBJ1-1, the V gene TRBV7-2; D uncertain. Trimming left V 5 bases short and J 5 bases short, with 12 bases between. The length of the CDR3 is 13 residues. Germline values: CDR1 SGHTA, CDR2 FQGNSA. CDR3 bases: TGTGCCAGCAGCACAACCCGGGGTACTGAAGCTTTCTTT. It codes for CASSTTRGTEAFF.

A few counts support this clone. The chain is built from TRBV4-2 and TRBJ2-7, with D tentatively TRBD2 (5 bases). CDR1 is LGHNA and CDR2 is YNFKEQ in the germline V gene. CDR3 length equals 14 residues. V dropped 0 bases and J dropped 1 base, with 7 bases sitting between them. The chain's CDR3 is CASSQERGSYEQYF. The CDR3 bases are TGTGCCAGCAGCCAAGAGCGAGGGTCCTACGAGCAGTACTTC.

This rearrangement joins TRBV7-8 to TRBJ2-7; tentative D call: TRBD1 (7 bases). The germline V gene has CDR1 SGHVS and CDR2 FQNEAQ. V was pared by 1 base and J by 7 bases, with 17 bases between. CDR3 length: 15 residues. The CDR3 DNA sequence: TGTGCCAGCAGCTTAGTGGGGGGCGCAGGGGGGGAGCAGTACTTC. This gives the protein CASSLVGGAGGEQYF.

This sequence joins TRBV7-2 and TRBJ1-2; 8 bases map to TRBD1. J was trimmed by 5 bases and V by 1 base; bases with no gene match: 6. CDR1 and CDR2 from the germline V gene are SGHTA and FQGNSA. The CDR3 is 15 residues long. The CDR3 sequence is CASSLVTGAAYGYTF. The CDR3, as DNA: TGTGCCAGCAGCTTAGTGACAGGGGCTGCATATGGCTACACCTTC.

The J gene is TRBJ2-7, the V gene TRBV7-8, with D perhaps matching TRBD1 (5 bases). This CDR3 comprises 15 residues. Trimming took 5 bases from V and 2 from J, leaving 16 bases between them. Germline-derived CDR1 and CDR2 are SGHVS and FQNEAQ. CDR3 in DNA: TGTGCCAGCAGCCCCCGCGGCAGGGCAACCTACGAGCAGTACTTC. This gives the protein CASSPRGRATYEQYF.

The CDR3 nucleotides read TGCAGCGTTACCCAGGGGGATCAGCCCCAGCATTTT. The encoded protein is CSVTQGDQPQHF. The chain uses TRBV29-1 and TRBJ1-5, with TRBD1 identical over 7 bases. CDR3 size: 12 residues. Unmatched junction bases numbered 3, after V lost 5 bases and J lost 5 bases. Germline CDR1 and CDR2: SQVTM and ANQGSEA.

The table lists this clone with a few counts. J is TRBJ2-3 and V is TRBV6-4; tentatively, D is TRBD2 (7 bases). The CDR3 totals 14 residues. Trimming left V 2 bases short and J 2 bases short, with 8 bases between. From germline, CDR1 is MRHNA and CDR2 SNTAGT. Here the CDR3 reads CASSDGGATDTQYF. DNA of the CDR3: TGTGCCAGCAGTGACGGGGGGGCCACAGATACGCAGTATTTT.

The V and J genes are TRBV12-1 and TRBJ2-7; whether TRBD1, the table's D call, matches the DNA was not checked. TRBV12-1 is tagged as a pseudogene. The CDR3 has 15 amino acids. The CDR3 loop reads CASSFGGRGTYEQYF. In DNA, the CDR3 is TGTGCCAGCAGCTTTGGTGGCAGGGGGACCTACGAGCAGTACTTC.

This chain joins TRBV5-4 and TRBJ2-7, with TRBD1 as a possible D gene (6 bases). This CDR3 has 15 amino acids. Germline V CDR1 and CDR2: SGHNT, YYREEE (reference sequence). The V and J ends lost 4 bases and 2 bases respectively, with 16 bases between them. DNA of the CDR3: TGTGCCAGCAGCCCCGGGACAACCGGAGCCTACGAGCAGTACTTC. The encoded protein is CASSPGTTGAYEQYF.

The rearrangement joins TRBV6-4 to TRBJ2-7; a weak D match, TRBD2 (6 bases). The length of the CDR3 is 15 residues. Trimming removed 4 bases at V and 2 bases at J, with 15 bases between. Germline CDR1 reads MRHNA; CDR2 reads SNTAGT. CDR3 in amino acids: CASSALAGGTYEQYF. CDR3 DNA: TGTGCCAGCAGTGCCCTGGCCGGGGGAACCTACGAGCAGTACTTC.

The chain is built from TRBV6-4 and TRBJ2-2; 7 bases fit TRBD2. The germline V gene has CDR1 MRHNA and CDR2 SNTAGT. The CDR3 length is 16 residues. Trimming cost V 0 bases and J 2 bases; bases outside gene matches: 3. The CDR3 protein is CASSDSSGANTGELFF. The CDR3 DNA is TGTGCCAGCAGTGACTCGAGCGGGGCCAACACCGGGGAGCTGTTTTTT.

This sequence joins TRBV4-1 and TRBJ2-7; D call uncertain. The CDR3 runs 13 residues. V was cut by 4 bases and J by 1 base, with 8 bases left in between. Germline V CDR1 and CDR2: MGHRA, YSYEKL. CDR3 residues: CASSPDPSYEQYF. CDR3 sequence (DNA): TGCGCCAGCAGCCCAGACCCTTCCTACGAGCAGTACTTC.

J is TRBJ2-3 and V is TRBV6-5, with TRBD1 identical over 7 bases. Germline V gene lookup returns CDR1 MNHEY and CDR2 SVGAGI. The CDR3 loop spans 14 amino acids. V lost 7 bases, J lost 2 bases, and 6 bases stayed unmatched. The DNA for the CDR3 is TGTGCCAGCAAGCCGGGACAGTCCACAGATACGCAGTATTTT. Translating gives CASKPGQSTDTQYF.

The chain links TRBV6-1 to TRBJ1-6; the match to TRBD1 covers 7 bases. This CDR3 region has 15 residues. Trimming at V came to 3 bases and at J to 7 bases, leaving 6 bases not matched to a gene. Looked up from germline, CDR1 is MNHNS and CDR2 is SASEGT. The CDR3 DNA is TGTGCCAGCAGTGACGAGGGGGCTGGGAATTCACCCCTCCACTTT. It translates to CASSDEGAGNSPLHF.

The chain is built from TRBV5-4 and TRBJ1-1; no clear D gene. V shed 3 bases and J shed 10 bases, with 19 bases lying between them. This CDR3 is built from 14 residues. Germline CDR1 SGHNT, CDR2 YYREEE (reference sequence). CDR3 sequence: CASSSSGSGDSAFF. The CDR3 nucleotides are TGTGCCAGCAGCTCCTCGGGATCTGGGGATTCAGCTTTCTTT.

The chain joins TRBV5-1 to TRBJ1-1, with D unresolved. Looked up from germline, CDR1 is SGHRS and CDR2 is YFSETQ. The CDR3 contains 14 residues. Trimming left V 6 bases short and J 0 bases short, with 12 bases between. CDR3 sequence (DNA): TGCGCCAGCACGTCGTTTGAGTTGAACACTGAAGCTTTCTTT. Translated: CASTSFELNTEAFF.

The chain combines TRBV9 with TRBJ2-1, with TRBD2 matching over 7 bases. Trimming took 3 bases from V and 3 from J; bases not matched to a gene: 9. Germline V gives CDR1 SGDLS, CDR2 YYNGEE. The CDR3 sequence is 16 residues long. The CDR3 reads CASSAVRGSHYNEQFF. For the CDR3, the DNA is TGTGCCAGCAGCGCGGTGCGGGGGTCCCACTACAATGAGCAGTTCTTC. The variable domain in full, with the rest retrieved from reference TRBV9 and TRBJ2-1, is DSGVTQTPKHLITATGQRVTLRCSPRSGDLSVYWYQQSLDQGLQFLIQYYNGEERAKGNILERFSAQQFPDLHSELNLSSLELGDSALYFCASSAVRGSHYNEQFFGPGTRLTVL.

This clone was observed a single time. This sequence joins TRBV11-3 and TRBJ2-5, with 7 bases aligning to TRBD1. V lost 1 base to trimming and J lost 5 bases; unmatched junction nucleotides: 13. The CDR3 covers 17 residues. From germline, CDR1 is SGHNT and CDR2 YENEEA. The CDR3 reads CASSLGGTESEGETQYF. CDR3 sequence (DNA): TGTGCCAGCAGCTTAGGGGGGACAGAATCCGAGGGGGAGACCCAGTACTTC.

The V call is TRBV7-2, the J call TRBJ2-1, with 15 bases fitting TRBD2. The trim removed 5 bases at V and 9 bases at J, leaving 5 bases unmatched. The CDR3 is 15 amino acids. Germline values: CDR1 SGHTA, CDR2 FQGNSA. The CDR3: CASSRTSGGAGEQFF. CDR3 sequence (DNA): TGTGCCAGCAGCCGGACTAGCGGGGGGGCCGGTGAGCAGTTCTTC.

The chain uses TRBV5-1 and TRBJ1-1; no clear D gene. The CDR3 has 13 residues. The germline gives CDR1 SGHRS, CDR2 YFSETQ. Trimming left V 2 bases short and J 1 base short, with 6 bases between. CDR3 loop: CASSLGANTEAFF. The CDR3 DNA reads as TGCGCCAGCAGCTTAGGAGCGAACACTGAAGCTTTCTTT.

This chain's CDR3 is CASSPTNGDNSPLHF. The CDR3 DNA reads TGTGCCAGCTCACCGACCAACGGAGATAATTCACCCCTCCACTTT. The V call is TRBV18, the J call TRBJ1-6, with D uncertain. Trimming took off 3 bases at V and 5 bases at J, with 11 bases between the two ends. This CDR3 has 15 amino acids. In germline, CDR1 is KGHSH, CDR2 LQKENI.

The chain carries TRBV9 and TRBJ2-5; 9 bases align to TRBD1. Germline CDR1 and CDR2: SGDLS and YYNGEE. Losses at the gene ends were 4 bases for V and 5 bases for J; bases not matched to a gene: 9. CDR3 length equals 15 residues. This CDR3 is CASSPGQGLVETQYF. CDR3 in DNA: TGTGCCAGCAGCCCGGGACAGGGATTGGTTGAGACCCAGTACTTC.

The chain couples TRBV4-2 to TRBJ1-2, with D unclear. CDR3 length equals 18 residues. The germline gives CDR1 LGHNA, CDR2 YNFKEQ. V was shortened by 0 bases and J by 14 bases, with 31 bases between the two germline ends. The CDR3 nucleotides read TGTGCCAGCAGCCAAGAGGAGGGCCGCCACAGTCTTCCTATGGCTAAGACCTTC. Translating gives CASSQEEGRHSLPMAKTF.

Concerning this clone itself: A junction end diverges from the germline sequence, so it may reflect a read error. The chain recombines TRBV18 with TRBJ1-1; no clear D. Looked up from germline, CDR1 is KGHSH and CDR2 is LQKENI. The CDR3 has 13 residues. The CDR3 bases are TGTGCCGGCTCACCAATCGGAGCAGCTGAAGCTTTCTTT. This sequence encodes CAGSPIGAAEAFF. Filled out from reference TRBV18 and TRBJ1-1, the complete variable domain reads NAGVMQNPRHLVRRRGQEARLRCSPMKGHSHVYWYRQLPEEGLKFMVYLQKENIIDESGMPKERFSAEFPKEGPSILRIQQVVRGDSAAYFCAGSPIGAAEAFFGQGTRLTVV.